These T cell receptor beta chains were read from a single sample in a study of T cells in localized non-small cell lung cancer. Clones were sequenced by immunoSEQ multiplex PCR, and TCRdb holds only the in-frame ones, with some missing. The data contain 26,000 or so clones, about 90% of them singletons. Sequenced material: peripheral blood, taken before any cancer treatment. The receptors were sampled from a woman between 18 and 50 years old with stage I lung adenocarcinoma. Each CDR3 is given with its conserved first and last residue. The D gene is left open where the match is weak. Clone size is not always given. Where it is, it says once, few, many or a class for expanded clones.

v_gene	abundance	d_gene	j_gene	CDR3nt	CDR3aa
TRBV11-2	once	NA	TRBJ1-2	TGTGCCAGCAGCTTAGTCCAGGGTGGCTATGGCTACACCTTC	CASSLVQGGYGYTF
TRBV6-5	NA	NA	TRBJ1-5	TGTGCCAGCAGACAAGGGGCCAGGGGCCATCAGCCCCAGCATTTT	CASRQGARGHQPQHF
TRBV6-5	NA	NA	TRBJ1-3	TGTGCCAGCAGTTACTCTGGCAGGGCTGGAAACACCATATATTTT	CASSYSGRAGNTIYF
TRBV15	NA	NA	TRBJ2-1	TGTGCCACCAGCAACAACAGGGGGGGAAACAATGAGCAGTTCTTC	CATSNNRGGNNEQFF
TRBV25-1	NA	TRBD1	TRBJ2-3	TGTGCCAGCAGCTCCACAGGGGCAGATACGCAGTATTTT	CASSSTGADTQYF
TRBV6-1	once	NA	TRBJ2-1	TGTGCCAGCAGTGTTGTGCCCTCCTACAATGAGCAGTTCTTC	CASSVVPSYNEQFF
TRBV6-5	NA	NA	TRBJ2-5	TGTGCCAGCGCGCCAGGGAGAAAAGAGACCCAGTACTTC	CASAPGRKETQYF
TRBV6-5	NA	TRBD1	TRBJ1-2	TGTGCCAGCAGTTACTCGGAGACAGGGGGCTACTATGGCTACACCTTC	CASSYSETGGYYGYTF
TRBV10-1	NA	NA	TRBJ2-5	TGCGCCAGCAGCCTAGGGGGGCAAGAGACCCAGTACTTC	CASSLGGQETQYF
TRBV30	NA	TRBD1	TRBJ2-2	TGTGCCTGGAGTGTGGGGGACAGGGACACCGGGGAGCTGTTTTTT	CAWSVGDRDTGELFF
TRBV6-5	NA	NA	TRBJ1-6	TGTGCCAGCAGATTCTCCGACACGGTAGACCCCCTCCACTTT	CASRFSDTVDPLHF
TRBV7-9	NA	TRBD1	TRBJ2-2	TGTGCCAGCAGCTTTGGACAGGGGAACACCGGGGAGCTGTTTTTT	CASSFGQGNTGELFF
TRBV4-2	NA	NA	TRBJ1-5	TGTGCCAGCAGCCAAGCCGGTGCAAGAGACAATCAGCCCCAGCATTTT	CASSQAGARDNQPQHF
TRBV7-9	NA	NA	TRBJ2-2	TGTGCCAGCAGCTTCCCGGTGATAGCGGAATCGAACACCGGGGAGCTGTTTTTT	CASSFPVIAESNTGELFF
TRBV15	NA	TRBD1	TRBJ2-1	TGTGCCACCAGCTCAGAGGGGGCTTACAATGAGCAGTTCTTC	CATSSEGAYNEQFF
TRBV27	NA	TRBD2	TRBJ2-7	TGTGCCAGCAGTTTATTACGCGGGAGAATGAACGAGCAGTACTTC	CASSLLRGRMNEQYF
TRBV5-6	NA	NA	TRBJ2-3	TGTGCCAGCAGCTTGTCCTGGGGTCTTAGCACAGATACGCAGTATTTT	CASSLSWGLSTDTQYF
TRBV11-2	NA	NA	TRBJ1-5	TGTGCCAGCAGCTTAGAACCCGGACAGACGAAGGACCAGCCCCAGCATTTT	CASSLEPGQTKDQPQHF
TRBV11-2	NA	NA	TRBJ1-5	TGTGCCAGCAGCCTAAGGGATCTGCAGCCCCAGCATTTT	CASSLRDLQPQHF
TRBV19	NA	NA	TRBJ2-6	TGTGCCAGTAGTACGGGGCGGACCTCTGGGGCCAACGTCCTGACTTTC	CASSTGRTSGANVLTF
TRBV6-4	NA	NA	TRBJ1-5	TGTGCCAGCAGTGACTCGACAAGCTATAGCAATCAGCCCCAGCATTTT	CASSDSTSYSNQPQHF
TRBV27	NA	TRBD1	TRBJ2-7	TGTGCCAGCACCTATGGACAGGGCTACGAGCAGTACTTC	CASTYGQGYEQYF
TRBV6-1	NA	NA	TRBJ2-6	TGTGCCAGCAGTGACATCGGGGTTGGGGCCAACGTCCTGACTTTC	CASSDIGVGANVLTF
TRBV11-3	NA	NA	TRBJ2-7	TGTGCCAGCAGCCCAGGATTTCGGGCCCCCGAGCAGTACTTC	CASSPGFRAPEQYF
TRBV6-5	NA	TRBD2	TRBJ2-3	TGTGCCAGCAGTCTTACGGGACTAAGCACAGATACGCAGTATTTT	CASSLTGLSTDTQYF
TRBV5-1	NA	TRBD2	TRBJ2-3	TGCGCCACCCGGGGGGGGCAGGGAGAAGATACGCAGTATTTT	CATRGGQGEDTQYF
TRBV7-8	once	NA	TRBJ1-5	TGTGCCAGCAGCTTATTACGGACTTCTAGCAATCAGCCCCAGCATTTT	CASSLLRTSSNQPQHF
TRBV28	NA	NA	TRBJ1-2	TGTGCCAGCAGTTTCCCTCAGGGGAGCGGCTACACCTTC	CASSFPQGSGYTF
TRBV7-2	NA	NA	TRBJ2-5	TGTGCCAGCAGCTTTACCGCACCCCCCCAAGAGACCCAGTACTTC	CASSFTAPPQETQYF
TRBV5-1	NA	NA	TRBJ2-5	TGCGCCAGCAAGACCGGACCTCAAGAGACCCAGTACTTC	CASKTGPQETQYF
TRBV5-1	NA	TRBD1	TRBJ1-1	TGCGCCAGCAGCCCAGGGACAGGGGGCTTTGACACTGAAGCTTTCTTT	CASSPGTGGFDTEAFF
TRBV9	NA	TRBD2	TRBJ2-3	TGTGCCAGCAGCGCTAGCGGGAGTCCAGATACGCAGTATTTT	CASSASGSPDTQYF
TRBV7-9	NA	NA	TRBJ2-2	TGTGCCGAAAAGGGACTCTTCAACACCGGGGAGCTGTTTTTT	CAEKGLFNTGELFF
TRBV18	NA	TRBD2	TRBJ2-1	TGTGCCAGCTCCACTAGCGGGAGCCCTTACAATGAGCAGTTCTTC	CASSTSGSPYNEQFF
TRBV27	NA	NA	TRBJ1-1	TGTGCCAGCAGTGCCAAGAACACTGAAGCTTTCTTT	CASSAKNTEAFF
TRBV27	NA	TRBD2	TRBJ2-1	TGTGCTTCTTCGGCGGGAGGGCCAAATGAGCAGTTCTTC	CASSAGGPNEQFF
TRBV6-1	NA	NA	TRBJ1-5	TGTGCCAGCAAAGTAGATAGCAATCAGCCCCAGCATTTT	CASKVDSNQPQHF
TRBV11-2	NA	NA	TRBJ1-2	TGTGCCAGCAGCTTAGGGGGCGCAAACTATGGCTACACCTTC	CASSLGGANYGYTF
TRBV4-3	NA	NA	TRBJ2-2	TGCGCCAGCAGCCAAGCGAACGGGCAGTTAGACGGGGAGCTGTTTTTT	CASSQANGQLDGELFF
TRBV7-9	once	NA	TRBJ2-2	TGTGCCAGCAGCGGATCGGGGGGCGTCGCCGGGGAGCTGTTTTTT	CASSGSGGVAGELFF
TRBV28	NA	NA	TRBJ1-2	TGTGCCAGCAGTTTATTAGGGCCTACCCTCTATGGCTACACCTTC	CASSLLGPTLYGYTF